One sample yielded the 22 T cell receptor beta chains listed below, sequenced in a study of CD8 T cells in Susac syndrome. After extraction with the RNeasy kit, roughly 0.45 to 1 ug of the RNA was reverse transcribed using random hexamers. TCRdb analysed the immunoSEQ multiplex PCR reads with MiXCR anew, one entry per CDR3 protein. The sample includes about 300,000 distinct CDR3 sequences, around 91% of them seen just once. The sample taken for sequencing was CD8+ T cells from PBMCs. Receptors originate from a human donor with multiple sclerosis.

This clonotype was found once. The CDR3 region has the DNA TGTGCCAGCAGCTTATCCCTAGCGGGGCGTCATGAGCAGTTCTTC. Translating gives CASSLSLAGRHEQFF. The chain links TRBV7-9 to TRBJ2-1; TRBD2 matches 9 bases. The length of the CDR3 is 15 residues. V was pared by 2 bases and J by 8 bases, with 7 bases of the junction left unmatched. CDR1 is SEHNR, CDR2 FQNEAQ, per germline (reference sequence).

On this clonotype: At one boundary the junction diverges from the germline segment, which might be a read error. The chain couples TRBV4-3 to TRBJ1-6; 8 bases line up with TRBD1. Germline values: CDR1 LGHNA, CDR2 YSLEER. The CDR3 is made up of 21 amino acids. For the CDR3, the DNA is TGCGCCAGCAGCCAAGGGTGGGCAGGGGGCGACCGGCTTCCCTATACTTCACCCCTCCACTTT. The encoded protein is CASSQGWAGGDRLPYTSPLHF.

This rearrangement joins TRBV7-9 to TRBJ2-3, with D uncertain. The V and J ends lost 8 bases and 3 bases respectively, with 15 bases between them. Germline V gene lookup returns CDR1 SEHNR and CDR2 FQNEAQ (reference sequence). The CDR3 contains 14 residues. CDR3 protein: CASQAAHPTDTQYF. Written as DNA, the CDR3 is TGTGCCAGCCAGGCCGCCCACCCTACAGATACGCAGTATTTT. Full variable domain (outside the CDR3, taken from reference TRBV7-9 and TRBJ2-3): DTGVSQNPRHKITKRGQNVTFRCDPISEHNRLYWYRQTLGQGPEFLTYFQNEAQLEKSRLLSDRFSAERPKGSFSTLEIQRTEQGDSAMYLCASQAAHPTDTQYFGPGTRLTVL.

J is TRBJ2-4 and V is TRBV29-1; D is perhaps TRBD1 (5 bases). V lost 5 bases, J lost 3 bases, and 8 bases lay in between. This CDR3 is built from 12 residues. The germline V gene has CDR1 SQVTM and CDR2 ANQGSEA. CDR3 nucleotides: TGCAGCGTTCGGACATTCAAAAACATTCAGTACTTC. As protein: CSVRTFKNIQYF.

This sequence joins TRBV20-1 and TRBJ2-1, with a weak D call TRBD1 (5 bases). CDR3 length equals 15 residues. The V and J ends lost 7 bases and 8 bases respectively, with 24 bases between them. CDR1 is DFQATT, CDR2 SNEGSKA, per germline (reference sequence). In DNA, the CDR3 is TGCAGTGTTGGGGCAGGGCCTTTCAATCTGGATGAGCAGTTCTTC. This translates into CSVGAGPFNLDEQFF.

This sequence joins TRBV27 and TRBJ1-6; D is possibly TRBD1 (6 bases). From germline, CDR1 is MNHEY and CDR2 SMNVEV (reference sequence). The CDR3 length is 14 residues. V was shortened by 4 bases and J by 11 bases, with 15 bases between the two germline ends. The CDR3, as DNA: TGTGCCAGCAGTTGGGGGGACAACGGAACACCCCTCCACTTT. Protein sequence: CASSWGDNGTPLHF.

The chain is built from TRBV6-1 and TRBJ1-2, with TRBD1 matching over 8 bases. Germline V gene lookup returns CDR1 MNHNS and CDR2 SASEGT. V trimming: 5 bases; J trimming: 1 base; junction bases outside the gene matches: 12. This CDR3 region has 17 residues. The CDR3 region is CASSKTYQGAINYGYTF. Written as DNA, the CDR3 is TGTGCCAGCAGTAAAACCTATCAGGGGGCGATTAACTATGGCTACACCTTC.

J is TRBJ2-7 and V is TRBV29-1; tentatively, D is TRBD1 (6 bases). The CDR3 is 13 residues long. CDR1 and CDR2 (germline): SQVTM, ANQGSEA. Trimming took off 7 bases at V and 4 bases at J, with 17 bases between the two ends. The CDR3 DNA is TGCAGCGCCGAGGGGCAGGGGTATTACGAGCAGTACTTC. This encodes CSAEGQGYYEQYF.

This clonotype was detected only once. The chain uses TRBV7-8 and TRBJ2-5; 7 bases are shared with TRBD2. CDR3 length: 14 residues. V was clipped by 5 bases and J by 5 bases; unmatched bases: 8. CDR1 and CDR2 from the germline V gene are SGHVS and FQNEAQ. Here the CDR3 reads CASSPGLGGETQYF. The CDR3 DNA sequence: TGTGCCAGCAGCCCGGGACTGGGGGGGGAGACCCAGTACTTC.

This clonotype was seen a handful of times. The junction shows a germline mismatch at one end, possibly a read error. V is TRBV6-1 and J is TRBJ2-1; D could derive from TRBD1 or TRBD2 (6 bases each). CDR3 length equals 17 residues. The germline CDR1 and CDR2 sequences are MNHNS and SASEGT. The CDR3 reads CASRTSGGGTTYNEQFF. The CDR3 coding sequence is TGTGCCAGCAGAACCTCTGGAGGCGGGACAACCTATAATGAGCAGTTCTTC.

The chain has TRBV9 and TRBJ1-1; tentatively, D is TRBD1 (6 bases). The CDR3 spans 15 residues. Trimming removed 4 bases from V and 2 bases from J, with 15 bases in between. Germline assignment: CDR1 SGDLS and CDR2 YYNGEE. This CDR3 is CASSPAGQLNTEAFF. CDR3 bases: TGTGCCAGCAGCCCCGCTGGACAGTTAAACACTGAAGCTTTCTTT.

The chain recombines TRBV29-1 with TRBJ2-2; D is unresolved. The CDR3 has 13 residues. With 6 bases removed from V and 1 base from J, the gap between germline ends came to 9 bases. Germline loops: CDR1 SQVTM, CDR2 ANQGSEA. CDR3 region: CSVLDGNTGELFF. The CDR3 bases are TGCAGCGTACTCGACGGGAACACCGGGGAGCTGTTTTTT.

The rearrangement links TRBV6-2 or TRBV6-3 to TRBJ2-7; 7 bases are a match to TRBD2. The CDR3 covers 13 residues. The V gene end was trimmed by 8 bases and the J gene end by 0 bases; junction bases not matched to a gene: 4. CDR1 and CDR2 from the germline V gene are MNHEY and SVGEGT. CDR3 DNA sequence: TGTGCCAGCCTAGCGGAGCCCTCCTACGAGCAGTACTTC. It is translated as CASLAEPSYEQYF.

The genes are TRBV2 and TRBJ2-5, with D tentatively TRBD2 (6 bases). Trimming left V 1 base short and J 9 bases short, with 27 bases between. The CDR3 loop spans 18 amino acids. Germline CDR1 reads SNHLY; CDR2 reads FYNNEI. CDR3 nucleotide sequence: TGTGCCAGCAGTGAAGGAGGGTTTCGGGGGACTCTGTCGGTGGCCCAGTACTTC. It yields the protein CASSEGGFRGTLSVAQYF.

The CDR3 DNA is TGTGCCACCAGCAGAGGGGCCTCTAGCACAGATACGCAGTATTTT. It specifies CATSRGASSTDTQYF. This chain joins TRBV15 and TRBJ2-3; D is unclear. V was shortened by 1 base and J by 0 bases, with 8 bases between the two germline ends. The CDR3 sequence is 15 residues long. Germline V gene sequence: CDR1 LNHNV, CDR2 YYDKDF (reference sequence).

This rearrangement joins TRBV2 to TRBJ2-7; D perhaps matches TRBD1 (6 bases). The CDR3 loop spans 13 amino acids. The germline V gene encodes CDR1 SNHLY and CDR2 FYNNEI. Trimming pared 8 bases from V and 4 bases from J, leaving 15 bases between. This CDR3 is CASEPTGKYEQYF. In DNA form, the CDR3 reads TGTGCCAGCGAGCCGACAGGAAAATACGAGCAGTACTTC. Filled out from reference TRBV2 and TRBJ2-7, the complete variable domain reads EPEVTQTPSHQVTQMGQEVILRCVPISNHLYFYWYRQILGQKVEFLVSFYNNEISEKSEIFDDQFSVERPDGSNFTLKIRSTKLEDSAMYFCASEPTGKYEQYFGPGTRLTVT.

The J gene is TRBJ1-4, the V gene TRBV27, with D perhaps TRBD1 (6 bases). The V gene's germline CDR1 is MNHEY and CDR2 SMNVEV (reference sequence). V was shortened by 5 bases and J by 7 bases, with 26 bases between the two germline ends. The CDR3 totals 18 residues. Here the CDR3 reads CASSPQPPAGGLGEKLFF. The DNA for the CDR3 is TGTGCCAGCAGTCCTCAACCTCCCGCGGGGGGCTTAGGTGAAAAACTGTTTTTT.

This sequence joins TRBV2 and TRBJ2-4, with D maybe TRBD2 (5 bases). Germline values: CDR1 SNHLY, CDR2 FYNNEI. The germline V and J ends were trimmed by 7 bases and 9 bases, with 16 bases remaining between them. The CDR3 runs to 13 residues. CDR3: CASKGDSKPIQYF. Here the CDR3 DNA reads TGTGCCAGCAAGGGAGATTCGAAACCCATTCAGTACTTC.

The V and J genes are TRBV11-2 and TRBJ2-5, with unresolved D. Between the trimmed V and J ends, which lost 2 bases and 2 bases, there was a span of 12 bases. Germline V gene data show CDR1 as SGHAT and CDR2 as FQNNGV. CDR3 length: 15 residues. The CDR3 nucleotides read TGTGCCAGCAGCTTAAGCTTCTCCGAACAAGAGACCCAGTACTTC. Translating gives CASSLSFSEQETQYF. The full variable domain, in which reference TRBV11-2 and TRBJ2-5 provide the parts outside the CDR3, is EAGVAQSPRYKIIEKRQSVAFWCNPISGHATLYWYQQILGQGPKLLIQFQNNGVVDDSQLPKDRFSAERLKGVDSTLKIQPAKLEDSAVYLCASSLSFSEQETQYFGPGTRLLVL.

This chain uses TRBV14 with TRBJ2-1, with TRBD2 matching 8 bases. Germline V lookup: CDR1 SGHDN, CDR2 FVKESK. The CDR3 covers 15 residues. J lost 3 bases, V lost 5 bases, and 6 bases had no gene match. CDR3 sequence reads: CASSKLAVFYNEQFF. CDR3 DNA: TGTGCCAGCAGCAAACTAGCGGTGTTCTACAATGAGCAGTTCTTC. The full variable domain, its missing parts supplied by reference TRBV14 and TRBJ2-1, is EAGVTQFPSHSVIEKGQTVTLRCDPISGHDNLYWYRRVMGKEIKFLLHFVKESKQDESGMPNNRFLAERTGGTYSTLKVQPAELEDSGVYFCASSKLAVFYNEQFFGPGTRLTVL.

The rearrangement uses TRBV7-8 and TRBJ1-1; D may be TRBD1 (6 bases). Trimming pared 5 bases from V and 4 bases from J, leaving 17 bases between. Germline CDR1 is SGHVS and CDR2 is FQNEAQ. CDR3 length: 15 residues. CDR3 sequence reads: CASSPRQAVGTEAFF. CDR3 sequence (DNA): TGTGCCAGCAGCCCACGACAGGCCGTGGGCACTGAAGCTTTCTTT.

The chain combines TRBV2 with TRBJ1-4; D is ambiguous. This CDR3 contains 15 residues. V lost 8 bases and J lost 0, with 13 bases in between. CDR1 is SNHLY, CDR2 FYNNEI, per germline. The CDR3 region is CASGVRLATNEKLFF. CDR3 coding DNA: TGTGCCAGCGGGGTCCGGCTCGCAACTAATGAAAAACTGTTTTTT.